The entry that follows covers one T cell receptor beta chain sequence. Only in-frame clones appear in the TCRdb table, and some are missing; sequencing was by immunoSEQ multiplex PCR. The profile shows approximately 190,000 clones, around 86% of them singletons. This specimen comes from a study of blood T cell repertoires in COVID-19. Germline V gene lookup returns CDR1 SQVTM and CDR2 ANQGSEA. CDR3 length equals 13 residues. With 7 bases removed from V and 4 bases from J, the gap between germline ends came to 14 bases. This chain joins TRBV29-1 and TRBJ1-3; possible D gene TRBD1, 5 bases. The receptor was derived from a woman between 40 and 50 years old in a cohort exposed to, infected with or recovered from COVID-19 (not recorded which). The sequenced material came from PBMCs or T cells enriched from blood (not recorded which). CDR3 residues: CSAITGAGNTIYF. The DNA for the CDR3 is TGCAGCGCTATAACAGGAGCCGGAAACACCATATATTTT.